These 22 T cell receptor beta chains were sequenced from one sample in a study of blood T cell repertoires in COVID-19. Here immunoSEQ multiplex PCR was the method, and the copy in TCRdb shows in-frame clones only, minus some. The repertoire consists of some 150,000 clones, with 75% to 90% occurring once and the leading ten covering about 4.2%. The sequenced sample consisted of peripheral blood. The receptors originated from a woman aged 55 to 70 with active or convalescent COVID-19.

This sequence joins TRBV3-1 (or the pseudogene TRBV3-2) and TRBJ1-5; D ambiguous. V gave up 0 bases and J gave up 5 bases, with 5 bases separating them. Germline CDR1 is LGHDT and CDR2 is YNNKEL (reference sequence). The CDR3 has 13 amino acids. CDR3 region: CASSQDRYQPQHF. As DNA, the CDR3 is TGTGCCAGCAGCCAAGACAGATATCAGCCCCAGCATTTT.

Written as DNA, the CDR3 is TGTGCCAGCAGGTTTACAGGGGGCTCTGGAAACACCATATATTTT. As protein: CASRFTGGSGNTIYF. This rearrangement joins TRBV5-5 to TRBJ1-3, with 8 bases matching TRBD1. The CDR3 has 15 amino acids. V dropped 5 bases and J dropped 0; count of bases not matched to a gene: 4. Germline loops: CDR1 SGHKS, CDR2 YYEKEE (reference sequence).

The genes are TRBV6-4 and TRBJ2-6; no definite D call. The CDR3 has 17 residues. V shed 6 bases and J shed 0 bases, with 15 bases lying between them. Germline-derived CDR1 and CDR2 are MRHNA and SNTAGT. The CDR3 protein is CASSPYGGNSGANVLTF. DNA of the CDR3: TGTGCCAGCAGCCCCTACGGCGGAAACTCTGGGGCCAACGTCCTGACTTTC.

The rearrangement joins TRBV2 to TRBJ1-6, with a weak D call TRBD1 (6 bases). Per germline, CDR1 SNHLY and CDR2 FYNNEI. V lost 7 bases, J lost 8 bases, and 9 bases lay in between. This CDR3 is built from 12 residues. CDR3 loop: CASTRQDSPLHF. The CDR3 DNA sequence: TGTGCCAGCACTCGACAGGATTCACCCCTCCACTTT.

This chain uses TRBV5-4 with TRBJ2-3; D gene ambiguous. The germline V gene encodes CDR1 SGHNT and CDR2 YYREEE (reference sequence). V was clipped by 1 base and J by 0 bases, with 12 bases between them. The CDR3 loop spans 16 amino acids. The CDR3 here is CASSLRLQTSTDTQYF. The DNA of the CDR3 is TGTGCCAGCAGCTTGAGATTGCAAACTAGCACAGATACGCAGTATTTT.

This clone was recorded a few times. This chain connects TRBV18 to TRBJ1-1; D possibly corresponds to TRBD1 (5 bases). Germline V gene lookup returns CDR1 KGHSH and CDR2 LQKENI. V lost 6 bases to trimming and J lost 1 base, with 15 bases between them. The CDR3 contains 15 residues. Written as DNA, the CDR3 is TGTGCCAGCTCCAAAGACCATGGGGCGAACACTGAAGCTTTCTTT. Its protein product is CASSKDHGANTEAFF.

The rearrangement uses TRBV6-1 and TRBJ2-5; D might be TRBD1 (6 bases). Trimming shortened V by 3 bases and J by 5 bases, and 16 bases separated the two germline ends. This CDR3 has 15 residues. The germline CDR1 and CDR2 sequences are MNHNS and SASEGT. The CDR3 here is CASSDRQGIWETQYF. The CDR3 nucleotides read TGTGCCAGCAGTGACCGCCAGGGGATATGGGAGACCCAGTACTTC.

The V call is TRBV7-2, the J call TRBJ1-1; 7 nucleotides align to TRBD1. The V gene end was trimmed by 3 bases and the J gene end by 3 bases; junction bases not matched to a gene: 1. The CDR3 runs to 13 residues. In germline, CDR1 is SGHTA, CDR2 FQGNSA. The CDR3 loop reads CASSFTGDTEAFF. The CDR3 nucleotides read TGTGCCAGCAGCTTTACAGGGGACACTGAAGCTTTCTTT.

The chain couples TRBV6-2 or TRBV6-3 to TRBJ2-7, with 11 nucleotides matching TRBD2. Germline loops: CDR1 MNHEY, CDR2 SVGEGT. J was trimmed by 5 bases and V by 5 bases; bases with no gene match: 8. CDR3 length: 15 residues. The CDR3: CASSDPSGGTDEQYF. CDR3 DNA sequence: TGTGCCAGCAGTGACCCTAGCGGGGGGACCGACGAGCAGTACTTC.

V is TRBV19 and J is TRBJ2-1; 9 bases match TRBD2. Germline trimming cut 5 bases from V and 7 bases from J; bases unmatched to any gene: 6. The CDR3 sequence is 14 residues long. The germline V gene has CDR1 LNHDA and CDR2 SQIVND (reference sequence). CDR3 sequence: CASSPGTSRNEQFF. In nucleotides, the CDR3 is TGTGCCAGTAGTCCCGGGACTAGCCGTAATGAGCAGTTCTTC.

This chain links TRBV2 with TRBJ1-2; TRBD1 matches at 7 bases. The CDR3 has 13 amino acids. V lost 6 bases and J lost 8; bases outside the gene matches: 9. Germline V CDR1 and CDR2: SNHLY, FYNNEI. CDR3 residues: CASRPRQGQGYTF. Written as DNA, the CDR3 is TGTGCCAGCAGACCAAGACAGGGACAAGGCTACACCTTC.

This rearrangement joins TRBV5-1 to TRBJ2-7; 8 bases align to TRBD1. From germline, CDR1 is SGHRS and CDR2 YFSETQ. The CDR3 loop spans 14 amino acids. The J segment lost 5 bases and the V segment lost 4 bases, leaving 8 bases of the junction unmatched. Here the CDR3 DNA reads TGCGCCAGCAGCCCCGGACAGGGCGGCGACGAGCAGTACTTC. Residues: CASSPGQGGDEQYF.

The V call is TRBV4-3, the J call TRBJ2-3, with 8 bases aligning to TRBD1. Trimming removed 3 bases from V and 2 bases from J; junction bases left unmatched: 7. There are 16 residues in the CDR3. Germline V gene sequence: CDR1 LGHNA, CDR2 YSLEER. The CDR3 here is CASSQTGTGNTDTQYF. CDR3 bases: TGCGCCAGCAGCCAGACCGGGACAGGCAACACAGATACGCAGTATTTT.

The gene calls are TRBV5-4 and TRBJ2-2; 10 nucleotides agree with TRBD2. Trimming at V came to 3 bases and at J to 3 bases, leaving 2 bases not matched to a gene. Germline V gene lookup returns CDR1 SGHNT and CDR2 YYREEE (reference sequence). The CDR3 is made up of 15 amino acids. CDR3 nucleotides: TGTGCCAGCAGCTCTAGCGGGGGTTACACCGGGGAGCTGTTTTTT. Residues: CASSSSGGYTGELFF.

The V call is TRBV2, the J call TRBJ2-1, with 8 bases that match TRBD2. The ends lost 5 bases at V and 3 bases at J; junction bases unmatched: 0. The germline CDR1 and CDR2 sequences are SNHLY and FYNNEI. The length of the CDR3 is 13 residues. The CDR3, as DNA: TGTGCCAGCAGTCGGGGGGGCTACAATGAGCAGTTCTTC. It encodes CASSRGGYNEQFF.

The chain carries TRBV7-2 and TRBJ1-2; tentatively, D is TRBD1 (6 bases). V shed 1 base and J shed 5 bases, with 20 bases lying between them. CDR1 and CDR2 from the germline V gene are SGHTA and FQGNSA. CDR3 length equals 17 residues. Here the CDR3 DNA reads TGTGCCAGCAGCTTAGACCCCGGGCAGGGGCCCGGGTATGGCTACACCTTC. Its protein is CASSLDPGQGPGYGYTF.

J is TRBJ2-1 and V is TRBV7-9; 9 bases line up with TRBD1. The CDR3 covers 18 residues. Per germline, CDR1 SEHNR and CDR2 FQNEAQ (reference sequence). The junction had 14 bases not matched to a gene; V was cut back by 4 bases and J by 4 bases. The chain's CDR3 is CASSYLSLSGQGYNEQFF. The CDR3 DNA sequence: TGTGCCAGCAGCTACTTGTCATTGTCCGGACAGGGGTACAATGAGCAGTTCTTC.

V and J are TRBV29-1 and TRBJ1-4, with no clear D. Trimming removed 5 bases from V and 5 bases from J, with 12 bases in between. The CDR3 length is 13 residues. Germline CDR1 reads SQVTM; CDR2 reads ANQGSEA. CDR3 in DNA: TGCAGCGTTTCTACTGACACAAATGAAAAACTGTTTTTT. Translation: CSVSTDTNEKLFF. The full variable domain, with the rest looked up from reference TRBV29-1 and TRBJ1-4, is SAVISQKPSRDICQRGTSLTIQCQVDSQVTMMFWYRQQPGQSLTLIATANQGSEATYESGFVIDKFPISRPNLTFSTLTVSNMSPEDSSIYLCSVSTDTNEKLFFGSGTQLSVL.

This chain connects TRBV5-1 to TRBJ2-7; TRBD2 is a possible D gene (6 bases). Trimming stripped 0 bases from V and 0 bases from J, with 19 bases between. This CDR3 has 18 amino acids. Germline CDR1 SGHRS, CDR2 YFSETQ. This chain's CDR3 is CASSLGPTGETISYEQYF. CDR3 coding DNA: TGCGCCAGCAGCTTGGGGCCGACGGGGGAGACGATCTCCTACGAGCAGTACTTC.

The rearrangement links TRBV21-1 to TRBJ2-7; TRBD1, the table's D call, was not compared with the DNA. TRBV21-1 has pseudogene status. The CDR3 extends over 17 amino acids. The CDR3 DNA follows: TGTGCCAGCAGCAAACATCCGGGACAGGGTTTGGGTTACGAGCAGTACTTC. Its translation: CASSKHPGQGLGYEQYF.

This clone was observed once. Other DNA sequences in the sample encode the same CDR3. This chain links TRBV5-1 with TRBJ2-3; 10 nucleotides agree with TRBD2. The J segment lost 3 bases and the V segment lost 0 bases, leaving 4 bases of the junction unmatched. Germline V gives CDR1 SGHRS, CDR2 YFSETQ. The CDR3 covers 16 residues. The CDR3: CASSLALAGETDTQYF. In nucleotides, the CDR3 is TGCGCCAGCAGCTTGGCCCTAGCGGGGGAAACAGATACGCAGTATTTT.

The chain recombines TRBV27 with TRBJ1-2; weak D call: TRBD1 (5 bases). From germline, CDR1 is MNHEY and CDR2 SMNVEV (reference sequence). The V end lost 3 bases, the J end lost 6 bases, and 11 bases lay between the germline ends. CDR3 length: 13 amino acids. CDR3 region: CASSLSGIDGYTF. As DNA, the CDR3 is TGTGCCAGCAGTTTGTCAGGGATAGATGGCTACACCTTC.